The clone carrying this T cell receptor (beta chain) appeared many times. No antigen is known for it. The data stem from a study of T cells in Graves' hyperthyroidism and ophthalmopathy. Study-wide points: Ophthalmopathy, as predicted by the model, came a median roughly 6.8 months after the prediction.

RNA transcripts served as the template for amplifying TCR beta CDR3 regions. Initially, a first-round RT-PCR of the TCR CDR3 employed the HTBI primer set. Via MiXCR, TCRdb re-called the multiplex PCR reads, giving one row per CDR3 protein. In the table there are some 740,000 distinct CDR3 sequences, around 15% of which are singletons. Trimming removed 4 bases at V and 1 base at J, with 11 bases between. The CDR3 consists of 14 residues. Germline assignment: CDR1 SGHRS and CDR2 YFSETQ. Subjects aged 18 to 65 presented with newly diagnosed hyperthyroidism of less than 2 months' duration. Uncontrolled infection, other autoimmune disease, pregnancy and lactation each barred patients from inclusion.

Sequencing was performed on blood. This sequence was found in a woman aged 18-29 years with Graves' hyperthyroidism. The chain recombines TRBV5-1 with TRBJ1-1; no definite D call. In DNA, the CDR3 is TGCGCCAGCAGCCCGAATGAGTGGAACACTGAAGCTTTCTTT. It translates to CASSPNEWNTEAFF.